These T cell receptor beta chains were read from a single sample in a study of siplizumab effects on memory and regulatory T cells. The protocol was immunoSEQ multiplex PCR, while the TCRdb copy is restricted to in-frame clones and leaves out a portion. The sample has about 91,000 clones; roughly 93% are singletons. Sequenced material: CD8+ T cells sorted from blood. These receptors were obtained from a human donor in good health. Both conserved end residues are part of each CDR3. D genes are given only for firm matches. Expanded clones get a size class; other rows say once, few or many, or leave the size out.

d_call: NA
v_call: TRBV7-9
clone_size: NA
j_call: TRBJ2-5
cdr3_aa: CASSLAGTQETQYF
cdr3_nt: TGTGCCAGCAGCTTAGCAGGGACCCAAGAGACCCAGTACTTC

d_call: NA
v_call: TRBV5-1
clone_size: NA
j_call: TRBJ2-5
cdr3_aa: CASSLEGRGQETQYF
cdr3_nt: TGCGCCAGCAGCTTAGAGGGACGGGGGCAAGAGACCCAGTACTTC

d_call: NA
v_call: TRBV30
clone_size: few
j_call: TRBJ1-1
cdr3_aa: CAWSVREGWVTEAFF
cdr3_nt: TGTGCCTGGAGTGTACGGGAAGGGTGGGTGACTGAAGCTTTCTTT

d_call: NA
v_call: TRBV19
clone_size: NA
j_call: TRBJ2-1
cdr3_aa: CASSVLDYQLIHEQFF
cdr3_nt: TGTGCCAGTAGTGTACTAGACTATCAACTCATCCATGAGCAGTTCTTC

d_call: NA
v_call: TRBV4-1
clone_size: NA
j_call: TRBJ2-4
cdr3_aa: CASTLDRSGKNIQYF
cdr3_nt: TGCGCCAGCACCTTAGATAGATCAGGCAAAAACATTCAGTACTTC

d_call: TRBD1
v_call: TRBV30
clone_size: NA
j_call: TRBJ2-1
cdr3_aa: CAWNTGTGFVEQFF
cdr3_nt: TGTGCCTGGAATACCGGGACAGGGTTCGTGGAGCAGTTCTTC

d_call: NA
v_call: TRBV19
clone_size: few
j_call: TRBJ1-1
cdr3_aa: CASRDGWNTEAFF
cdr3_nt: TGTGCCAGTAGAGACGGGTGGAACACTGAAGCTTTCTTT

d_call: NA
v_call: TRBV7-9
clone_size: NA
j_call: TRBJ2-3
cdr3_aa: CASRWGGDTQYF
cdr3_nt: TGTGCCAGCCGGTGGGGTGGGGATACGCAGTATTTT

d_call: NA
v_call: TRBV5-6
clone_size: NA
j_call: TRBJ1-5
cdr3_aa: CASSLGGTNQPQHF
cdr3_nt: TGTGCCAGCAGCCTGGGCGGTACCAATCAGCCCCAGCATTTT

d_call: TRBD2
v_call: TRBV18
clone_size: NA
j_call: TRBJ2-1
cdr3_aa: CASSQEGLAGANEQFF
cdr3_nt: TGTGCCAGCTCCCAGGAGGGACTAGCGGGAGCCAATGAGCAGTTCTTC

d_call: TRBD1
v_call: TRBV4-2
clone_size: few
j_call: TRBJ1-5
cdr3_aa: CASSQGESGQGGLQPQHF
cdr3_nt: TGTGCCAGCAGCCAAGGGGAAAGTGGACAGGGAGGACTTCAGCCCCAGCATTTT

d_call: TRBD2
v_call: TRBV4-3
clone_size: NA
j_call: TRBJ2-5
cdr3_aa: CASSTRLAGGAETQYF
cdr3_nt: TGCGCCAGCAGCACCCGACTAGCGGGAGGGGCGGAGACCCAGTACTTC

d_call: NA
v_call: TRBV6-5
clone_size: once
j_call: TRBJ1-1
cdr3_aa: CASSRGQQNTEAFF
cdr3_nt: TGTGCCAGCAGTAGAGGACAGCAGAACACTGAAGCTTTCTTT

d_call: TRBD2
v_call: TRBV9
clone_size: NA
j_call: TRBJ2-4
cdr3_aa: CASSVGAGVAKNIQYF
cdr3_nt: TGTGCCAGCAGCGTAGGGGCGGGGGTGGCCAAAAACATTCAGTACTTC

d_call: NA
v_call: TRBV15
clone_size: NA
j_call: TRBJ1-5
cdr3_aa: CATSTRPPREYSNQPQHF
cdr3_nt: TGTGCCACCAGTACCAGGCCCCCTAGGGAGTATAGCAATCAGCCCCAGCATTTT

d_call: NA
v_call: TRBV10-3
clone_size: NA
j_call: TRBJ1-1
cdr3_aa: CAISEPPGRSMNTEAFF
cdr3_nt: TGTGCCATCAGTGAGCCCCCTGGAAGGAGCATGAACACTGAAGCTTTCTTT

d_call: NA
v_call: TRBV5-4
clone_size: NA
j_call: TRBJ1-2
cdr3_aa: CASSFGFGASNYGYTF
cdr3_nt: TGTGCCAGCAGCTTTGGTTTCGGCGCCTCTAACTATGGCTACACCTTC

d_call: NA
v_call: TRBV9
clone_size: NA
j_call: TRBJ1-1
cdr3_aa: CASSVGSSGVSEAFF
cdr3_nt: TGTGCCAGCAGCGTAGGGTCGTCTGGTGTGAGCGAAGCTTTCTTT

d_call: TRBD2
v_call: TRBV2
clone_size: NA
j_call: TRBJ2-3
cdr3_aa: CASRVPGLAGDTTDTQYF
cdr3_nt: TGTGCCAGCAGGGTCCCGGGACTAGCGGGGGATACCACAGATACGCAGTATTTT

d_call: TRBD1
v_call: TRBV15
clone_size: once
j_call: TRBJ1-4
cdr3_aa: CATSNGTESEKLFF
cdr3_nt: TGTGCCACCAGCAACGGGACAGAATCTGAAAAACTGTTTTTT

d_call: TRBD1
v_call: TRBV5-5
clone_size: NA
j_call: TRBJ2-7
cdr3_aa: CASSSGQSPYEQYF
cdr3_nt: TGTGCCAGCAGCTCGGGACAGTCCCCCTACGAGCAGTACTTC

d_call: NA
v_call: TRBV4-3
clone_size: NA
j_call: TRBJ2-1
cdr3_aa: CASSQDVGEQFF
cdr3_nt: TGCGCCAGCAGCCAAGATGTAGGCGAGCAGTTCTTC

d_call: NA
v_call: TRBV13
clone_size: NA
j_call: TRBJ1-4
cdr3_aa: CASSLFDEATNEKLFF
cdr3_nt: TGTGCCAGCAGCTTATTTGACGAGGCAACTAATGAAAAACTGTTTTTT

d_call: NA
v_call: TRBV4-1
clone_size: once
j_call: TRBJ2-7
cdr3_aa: CASSQVYRTELYEQYF
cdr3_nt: TGCGCCAGCAGCCAAGTATATCGGACGGAGCTTTACGAGCAGTACTTC

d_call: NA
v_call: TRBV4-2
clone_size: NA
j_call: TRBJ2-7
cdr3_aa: CASSQDGQAEFSYEQYF
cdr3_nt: TGTGCCAGCAGCCAGGACGGACAAGCCGAGTTCTCCTACGAGCAGTACTTC

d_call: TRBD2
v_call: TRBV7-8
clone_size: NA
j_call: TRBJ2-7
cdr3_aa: CASSLDSGSSDEQYF
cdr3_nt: TGTGCCAGCAGCTTAGACAGCGGGAGTAGCGACGAGCAGTACTTC

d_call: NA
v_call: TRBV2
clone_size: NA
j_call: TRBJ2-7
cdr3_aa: CASSLFPGSSSYEQYF
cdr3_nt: TGTGCCAGCAGTCTATTTCCGGGATCCAGCTCCTACGAGCAGTACTTC

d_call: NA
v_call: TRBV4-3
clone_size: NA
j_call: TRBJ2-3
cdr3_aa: CASSQGGSTDTQYF
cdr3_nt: TGCGCCAGCAGCCAAGGGGGGAGCACAGATACGCAGTATTTT

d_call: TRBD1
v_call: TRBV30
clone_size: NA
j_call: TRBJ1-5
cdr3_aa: CAWDLGQGSNQPQHF
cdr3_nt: TGTGCCTGGGACCTCGGACAGGGAAGCAATCAGCCCCAGCATTTT